These 8 T cell receptor beta chains share one sample of origin, sequenced in a study of cytomegalovirus exposure and HLA in healthy donors. Use of 60 Vbeta and 13 Jbeta primers characterized the PCR. Assay used: immunoSEQ multiplex PCR; TCRdb lists only in-frame clones, some missing. The table lists some 140,000 clones, roughly 9% of them singletons. What was sequenced was PBMCs. These receptors originate from a woman aged 40 to 50 in good health and CMV-seropositive.

This clone was seen more than once but under ten times. Here the CDR3 reads CASTDFTGANVLTF. The CDR3 DNA reads TGTGCCAGTACGGACTTTACTGGGGCCAACGTCCTGACTTTC. The chain couples TRBV19 to TRBJ2-6, with a possible D match to TRBD2 (5 bases). The CDR3 length is 14 residues. The ends were cut back, 7 bases at V and 2 bases at J, with 9 bases in the middle. Germline-derived CDR1 and CDR2 are LNHDA and SQIVND (reference sequence). Complete variable domain (other parts from reference TRBV19 and TRBJ2-6): DGGITQSPKYLFRKEGQNVTLSCEQNLNHDAMYWYRQDPGQGLRLIYYSQIVNDFQKGDIAEGYSVSREKKESFPLTVTSAQKNPTAFYLCASTDFTGANVLTFGAGSRLTVL.

V gene TRBV10-3 combines with J gene TRBJ1-4; possible D gene TRBD1, 6 bases. Trimming took 5 bases from V and 7 from J, leaving 17 bases between them. The CDR3 length is 15 residues. Germline V CDR1 and CDR2: ENHRY, SYGVKD. CDR3 coding DNA: TGTGCCATCAGTCCTACGACAGGCGAAACTGAAAAACTGTTTTTT. It yields the protein CAISPTTGETEKLFF.

The chain has TRBV6-5 and TRBJ1-1, with 7 bases that match TRBD1. The V segment lost 6 bases and the J segment 2 bases; nucleotides outside the gene matches: 9. From germline, CDR1 is MNHEY and CDR2 SVGAGI. The CDR3 has 15 residues. The DNA of the CDR3 is TGTGCCAGCAGGGTTAGACAGGGACTCAACACTGAAGCTTTCTTT. Translation: CASRVRQGLNTEAFF.

V is TRBV6-6 and J is TRBJ1-4; 7 bases map to TRBD1. Trimming cost V 10 bases and J 0 bases; bases outside gene matches: 8. CDR3 length: 15 amino acids. Germline CDR1 MNHNY, CDR2 SVGAGI (reference sequence). CDR3 residues: CATREGAATNEKLFF. The CDR3 DNA is TGTGCCACCAGGGAGGGGGCGGCAACTAATGAAAAACTGTTTTTT.

The rearrangement uses TRBV25-1 and TRBJ1-4; a weak D match, TRBD1 (6 bases). V was pared by 3 bases and J by 8 bases, with 16 bases between. Germline CDR1 reads MGHDK; CDR2 reads SYGVNS. The length of the CDR3 is 15 residues. The CDR3 region is CASSDTLTGKEKLFF. For the CDR3, the DNA is TGTGCCAGCAGTGATACCCTCACAGGGAAAGAAAAACTGTTTTTT.

The gene calls are TRBV7-8 and TRBJ1-5; D perhaps matches TRBD1 (6 bases). Trimming took off 3 bases at V and 6 bases at J, with 15 bases between the two ends. The CDR3 extends over 15 amino acids. Germline values: CDR1 SGHVS, CDR2 FQNEAQ. As DNA, the CDR3 is TGTGCCAGCAGCTTTGCATCAGGGGTAGGTCAGCCCCAGCATTTT. This encodes CASSFASGVGQPQHF.

This chain connects TRBV7-6 to TRBJ2-1, with a possible D match to TRBD1 (6 bases). The CDR3 contains 17 residues. The V gene's germline CDR1 is SGHVS and CDR2 FNYEAQ. Trimming stripped 2 bases from V and 7 bases from J, with 21 bases between. In nucleotides, the CDR3 is TGTGCCAGCAGCTTAAGAACAGGGTGGGTCCGTGGGAATGAGCAGTTCTTC. It specifies CASSLRTGWVRGNEQFF.

This rearrangement joins TRBV11-2 to TRBJ2-7, with 11 bases identical to TRBD2. Looked up from germline, CDR1 is SGHAT and CDR2 is FQNNGV. V shed 0 bases and J 4 bases; nucleotides not matched to a gene: 5. The CDR3 is 16 amino acids. CDR3: CASSLEGSGGVYEQYF. Here the CDR3 DNA reads TGTGCCAGCAGCTTAGAGGGTAGCGGGGGGGTATACGAGCAGTACTTC.